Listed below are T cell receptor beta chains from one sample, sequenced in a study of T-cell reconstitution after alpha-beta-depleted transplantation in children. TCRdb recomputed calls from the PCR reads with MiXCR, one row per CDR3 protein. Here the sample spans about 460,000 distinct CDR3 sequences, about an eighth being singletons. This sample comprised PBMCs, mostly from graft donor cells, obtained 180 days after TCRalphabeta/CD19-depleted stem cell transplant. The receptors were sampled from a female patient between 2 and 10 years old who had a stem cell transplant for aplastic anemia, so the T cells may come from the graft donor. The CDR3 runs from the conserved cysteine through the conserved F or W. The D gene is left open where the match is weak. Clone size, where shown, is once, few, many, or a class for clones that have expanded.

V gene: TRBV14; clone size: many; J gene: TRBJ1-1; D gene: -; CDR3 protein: CASSPRWADSAEAFF; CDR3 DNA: TGTGCCAGCAGCCCCCGGTGGGCCGACAGCGCTGAAGCTTTCTTT
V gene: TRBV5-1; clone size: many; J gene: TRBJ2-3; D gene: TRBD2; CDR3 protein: CASSFRLADTQYF; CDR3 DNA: TGCGCCAGCAGCTTCCGACTAGCGGATACGCAGTATTTT
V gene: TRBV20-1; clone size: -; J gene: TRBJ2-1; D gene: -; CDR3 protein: CSAIRGTSSPYNEQFF; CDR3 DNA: TGCAGTGCTATAAGAGGGACCTCTTCCCCTTACAATGAGCAGTTCTTC
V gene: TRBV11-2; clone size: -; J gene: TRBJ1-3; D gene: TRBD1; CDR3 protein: CASSLGPGQKTSGNTIYF; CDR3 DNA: TGTGCCAGCAGCTTGGGACCGGGACAGAAGACCTCTGGAAACACCATATATTTT
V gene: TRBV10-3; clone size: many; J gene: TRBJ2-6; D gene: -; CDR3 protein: CAIGAGPSGANVLTF; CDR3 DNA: TGTGCCATCGGCGCAGGGCCATCTGGGGCCAACGTCCTGACTTTC
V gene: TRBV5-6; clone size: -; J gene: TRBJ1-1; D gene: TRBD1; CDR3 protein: CASSFIGTGGTEAFF; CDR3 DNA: TGTGCCAGCAGCTTTATCGGGACAGGGGGGACTGAAGCTTTCTTT
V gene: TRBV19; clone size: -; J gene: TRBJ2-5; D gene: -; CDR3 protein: CATKDGYSSETQYF; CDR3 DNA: TGTGCCACCAAGGACGGGTACTCTTCAGAGACCCAGTACTTC
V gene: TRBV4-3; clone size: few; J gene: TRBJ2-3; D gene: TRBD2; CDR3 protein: CASSQEIPLASGSGDTQYF; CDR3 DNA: TGCGCCAGCAGCCAAGAAATCCCCTTGGCTAGCGGGAGTGGAGATACGCAGTATTTT
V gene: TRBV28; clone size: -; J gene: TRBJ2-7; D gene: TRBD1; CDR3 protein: CASSLTPGQGRHEQYF; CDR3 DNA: TGTGCCAGCAGTTTAACGCCGGGACAGGGTCGCCACGAGCAGTACTTC
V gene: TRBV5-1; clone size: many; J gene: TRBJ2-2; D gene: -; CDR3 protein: CASSLGGTTGELFF; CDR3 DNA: TGCGCCAGCAGCCTGGGCGGGACCACCGGGGAGCTGTTTTTT
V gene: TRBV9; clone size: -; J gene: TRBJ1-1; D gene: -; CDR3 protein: CASSGRVGNTEAFF; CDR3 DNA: TGTGCCAGCAGCGGAAGGGTTGGGAACACTGAAGCTTTCTTT
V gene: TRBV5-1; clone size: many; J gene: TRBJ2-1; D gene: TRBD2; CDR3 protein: CASSLKREGYNEQFF; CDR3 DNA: TGCGCCAGCAGCCTAAAGCGGGAGGGGTACAATGAGCAGTTCTTC
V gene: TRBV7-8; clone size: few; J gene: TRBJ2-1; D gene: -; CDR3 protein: CASTDYRSRLFNEQFF; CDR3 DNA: TGTGCCAGCACCGATTACAGGTCTAGATTGTTCAATGAGCAGTTCTTC
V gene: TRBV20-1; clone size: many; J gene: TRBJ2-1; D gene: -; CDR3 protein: CSARSFLQSEQFF; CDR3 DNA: TGCAGTGCTAGGTCTTTTCTACAATCTGAGCAGTTCTTC
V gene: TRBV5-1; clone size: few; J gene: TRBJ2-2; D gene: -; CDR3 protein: CASTIDSTNTGELFF; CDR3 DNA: TGCGCCAGCACCATTGACTCTACGAACACCGGGGAGCTGTTTTTT
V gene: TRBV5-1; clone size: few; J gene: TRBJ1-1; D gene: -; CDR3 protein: CASSLGGANLGDTEAFF; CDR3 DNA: TGCGCCAGCAGCTTGGGGGGTGCGAACCTGGGGGACACTGAAGCTTTCTTT
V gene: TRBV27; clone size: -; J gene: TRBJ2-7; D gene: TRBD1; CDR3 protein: CASTEIGDSLKEQYF; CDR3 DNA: TGTGCCAGCACCGAAATAGGGGACAGCCTTAAGGAGCAGTACTTC
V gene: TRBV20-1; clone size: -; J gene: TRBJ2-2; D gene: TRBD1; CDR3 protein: CSARDLTGTGVNTGELFF; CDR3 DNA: TGCAGTGCTAGAGATCTCACCGGGACAGGAGTGAACACCGGGGAGCTGTTTTTT
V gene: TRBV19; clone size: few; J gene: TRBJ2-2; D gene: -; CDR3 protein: CASSIPGGTGELFF; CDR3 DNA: TGTGCCAGTAGTATCCCCGGGGGCACCGGGGAGCTGTTTTTT
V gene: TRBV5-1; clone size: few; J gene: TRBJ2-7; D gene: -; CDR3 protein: CASSPMTAYYEQYF; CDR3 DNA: TGCGCCAGCAGCCCCATGACGGCCTACTACGAGCAGTACTTC
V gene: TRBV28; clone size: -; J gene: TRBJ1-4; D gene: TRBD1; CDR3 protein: CASSLYGQGPFNEKLFF; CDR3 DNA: TGTGCCAGCAGTTTATACGGACAGGGGCCATTTAATGAAAAACTGTTTTTT
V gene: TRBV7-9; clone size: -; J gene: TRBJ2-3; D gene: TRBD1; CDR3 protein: CASSGTDSITDTQYF; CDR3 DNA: TGTGCCAGCAGCGGGACAGACAGTATCACAGATACGCAGTATTTT
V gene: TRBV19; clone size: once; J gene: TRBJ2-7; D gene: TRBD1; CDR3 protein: CASSLRTGSSYEQYF; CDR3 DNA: TGTGCCAGTAGTCTGAGGACAGGGAGCTCCTACGAGCAGTACTTC
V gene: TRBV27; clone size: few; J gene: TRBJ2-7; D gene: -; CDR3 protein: CASSLGYVSSYEQYF; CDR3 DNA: TGTGCCAGCAGTTTGGGGTACGTTAGCTCCTACGAGCAGTACTTC
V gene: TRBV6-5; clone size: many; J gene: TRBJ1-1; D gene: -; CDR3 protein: CASSLDSVRTEAFF; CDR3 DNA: TGTGCCAGCAGTTTGGACAGCGTTCGGACTGAAGCTTTCTTT
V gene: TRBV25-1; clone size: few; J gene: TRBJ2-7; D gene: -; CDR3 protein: CASSEGLAPNEQYF; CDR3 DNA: TGTGCCAGCAGTGAAGGCCTAGCGCCGAACGAGCAGTACTTC
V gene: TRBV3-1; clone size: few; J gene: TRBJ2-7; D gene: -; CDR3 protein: CASSQAAGSHEQYF; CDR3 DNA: TGTGCCAGCAGCCAAGCGGCGGGAAGCCACGAGCAGTACTTC
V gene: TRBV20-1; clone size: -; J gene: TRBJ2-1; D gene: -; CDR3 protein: CSARFSNSYNEQFF; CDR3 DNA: TGCAGTGCTAGGTTTTCCAACTCCTACAATGAGCAGTTCTTC
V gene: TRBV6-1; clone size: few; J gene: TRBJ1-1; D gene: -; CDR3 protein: CASTDRRPNTEAFF; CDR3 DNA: TGTGCCAGCACGGACCGCCGGCCGAACACTGAAGCTTTCTTT
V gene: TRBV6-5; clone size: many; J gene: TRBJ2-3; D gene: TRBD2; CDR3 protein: CASSPGVASGGSDTQYF; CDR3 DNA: TGTGCCAGCAGCCCCGGGGTAGCTAGCGGGGGGTCAGATACGCAGTATTTT
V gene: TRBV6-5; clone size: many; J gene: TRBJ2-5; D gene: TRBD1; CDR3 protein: CASSYGGTGQETQYF; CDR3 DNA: TGTGCCAGCAGTTACGGGGGGACAGGCCAAGAGACCCAGTACTTC
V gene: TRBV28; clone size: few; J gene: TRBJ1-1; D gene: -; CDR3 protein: CASSGPGENTEAFF; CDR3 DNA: TGTGCCAGCAGTGGACCGGGGGAGAACACTGAAGCTTTCTTT
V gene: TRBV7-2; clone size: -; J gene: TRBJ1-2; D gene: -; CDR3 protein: CASSLGGAGQYGYTF; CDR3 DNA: TGTGCCAGCAGCTTAGGTGGGGCAGGGCAATATGGCTACACCTTC
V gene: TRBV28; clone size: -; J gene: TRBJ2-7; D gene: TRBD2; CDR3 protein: CASSSPGGGNEQYF; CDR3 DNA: TGTGCCAGCAGTTCTCCGGGGGGGGGCAACGAGCAGTACTTC
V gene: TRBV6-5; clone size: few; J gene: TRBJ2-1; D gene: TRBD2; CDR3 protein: CASSYMASGGGNEQFF; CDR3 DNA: TGTGCCAGCAGTTACATGGCTAGCGGGGGGGGGAATGAGCAGTTCTTC
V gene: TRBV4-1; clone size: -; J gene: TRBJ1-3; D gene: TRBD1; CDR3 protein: CASSQVGQGSGNTIYF; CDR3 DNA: TGCGCCAGCAGCCAAGTAGGACAGGGCTCTGGAAACACCATATATTTT